This TCR beta chain emerged from a study of regulatory T cells in long-lasting Graves disease (dated by TCRdb to 2020 to 2022). Regarding the study in general: Newly diagnosed Graves' disease patients had taken antithyroid drugs for less than 3 months. Persistent Graves' disease patients were compared with newly diagnosed Graves' disease patients by peripheral blood TCR sequencing and RNA sequencing. The study was registered as a clinical trial and conducted in China. TCR sequencing covered 13 persistent and around 20 newly diagnosed Graves' disease patients, 33 samples in total. Results and caveats for the whole study, not just this receptor: As a limitation, the authors acknowledged that the small sample size may reduce accuracy. Persistent Graves' disease patients showed lower TCR Shannon entropy and fewer highly expanded clones than newly diagnosed patients, suggesting clonal expansion. Persistent disease showed preferential use of TRBV28, TRBJ1-2 and TRBJ2-5, whereas newly diagnosed disease favored TRBV20-1 and TRBJ2-1. Sequencing and analysis were limited to the TCR beta chain. A larger number of public clonotypes was shared among persistent patients (more than 2,500) than among newly diagnosed patients (roughly 1,000). Peripheral blood alone was examined, since thyroid tissue, which constituted the primary lesion, could not be accessed.

This clonotype was observed many times. Its recognized antigen is unknown. No base quality information exists; no much larger clone differs at one position. Library creation used multiplex PCR. TCRdb names Illumina HiSeq 4000 as the instrument used. TCR beta libraries were built with iRepertoire HTBI primers and Arm-PCR amplification of CDR3 regions. Gel purification was performed on PCR products prior to sequencing. In the original analysis: Gene usage analysis of CDR3 amino acid clonotypes relied on the approximately 68 TRBV and 14 TRBJ segments identified across samples. COPE and FqMerger were used to merge the filtered high-quality paired reads into contigs. BLAST was used to align contigs to IMGT TRBV, TRBD and TRBJ reference genes, with CDR3 defined following IMGT. Any clonotype with a frequency above 0.1% was counted as a highly expanded clone. Shannon entropy served as the measure of repertoire diversity, while the Gini coefficient captured V-J evenness. A clonotype was considered public if more than one individual shared it. TCRdb trimmed public reads at Q25 via fastp, called clones via MiXCR and kept in-frame beta chains. Each entry merges the rows of one CDR3 protein and shows their most common DNA and genes. These V and J calls are TCRdb output, not the study's own analysis. Present in this sample are about 610,000 distinct CDR3 sequences, approximately 16% of which were seen just once. The top ten constitute around 12% of the sample.

Sequences GTSNPN (CDR1) and SVGIG (CDR2) are obtained from the germline V gene (reference sequence). Trimming at the junction amounts to 1 base on V and 8 bases on J, and the germline ends lie 9 bases apart. From the cysteine through the phenylalanine, the CDR3 covers 12 amino acids. The read is trimmed to its CDR3 DNA, 36 bases read in frame from base 1. What this sample's time point label stands for: newly diagnosed GD, antithyroid drugs for less than 3 months. RNA was extracted from PBMCs in TRIzol for both TCR sequencing and RNA sequencing. The diagnosis of Graves' disease was made according to American Thyroid Association guidelines. The patients came from an endocrinology department in Xi'an, China. Each patient gave 7.5 to 10 milliliters of peripheral blood, collected in an EDTA anticoagulant tube. Ficoll Paque Plus density gradient separation was used to isolate PBMCs, and no further T cell sorting was performed. RNA quality was checked with an Agilent 2100 Bioanalyzer and agarose gel, and concentration with a NanoDrop 2000.

These sequences were also reported in another study, on T cells in Graves' hyperthyroidism and ophthalmopathy. The second paper further reports: Stable Graves' hyperthyroidism was defined as the absence of progression to ophthalmopathy over 18 months of follow-up. Hyperthyroidism patients were newly diagnosed, had a disease duration of under 2 months, and were aged 18 to 65 years. Exclusion was applied to patients with uncontrolled infections, other autoimmune diseases, pregnancy or lactation. Diagnoses relied on clinical symptoms, serum thyroxine and TRAb, thyroid ultrasound and orbital computed tomography. A first-round RT-PCR of the TCR CDR3 used the HTBI primer set with the Qiagen OneStep RT-PCR kit. Most expanded thyroid clonotypes (frequency above 0.001) were also found in blood, which suggests that blood repertoires may mirror thyroid immune responses. A model built on a 13 V-J signature distinguished ophthalmopathy from stable hyperthyroidism, reaching around 88% sensitivity and 81.08% specificity in cross-validation and 80%/75% in testing. During validation, the model predicted progression to ophthalmopathy a median of around six months ahead of onset, with around 65% sensitivity and 72% to 85% specificity. To identify TCR V-J signatures that set the groups apart, the researchers used a discovery cohort of about a hundred patients, made up of 40 to 45 with Graves' ophthalmopathy and 57 with stable Graves' hyperthyroidism. Whether ophthalmopathy could be predicted prospectively was tested in an independent validation cohort made up of fewer than 20 hyperthyroidism patients plus 17 patients who later progressed to ophthalmopathy. For training and testing, the 110 or so patients in the discovery cohort were randomly divided in a 7:3 ratio. The study also compared thyroid tissue and blood T-cell repertoires from five or six Graves' hyperthyroidism patients. Following sampling, methimazole starting at 30 mg daily was given to hyperthyroidism patients, and high-dose intravenous methylprednisolone was given to ophthalmopathy patients. Libraries were constructed in a second round of multiplex PCR, after which size selection and purification were carried out. Sequencing of the libraries was done on an Illumina HiSeq2000 using paired-end 100 bp reads. SOAPnuke was used to process the raw data, removing reads that contained adapters or uncalled bases, had a mean Phred below 15, or lacked an exact match to the constant primer or identifier. High-quality paired reads were merged using COPE v1.2.5, and each unique nucleotide sequence was defined as a clonotype. MiTCR v1.1 was used to align the clonotypes against IMGT TRBV, TRBD and TRBJ reference segments. The analysis was restricted to V-J combinations with a frequency above 0.0001, which together covered just over 98% of the repertoires. The TCS score was defined as the ratio of F50 (clonal expansion) to E x V (chaos), calculated using BLOSUM62-based TCRdist between CDR3 peptides within each V-J. Welch's t-statistics and random forest reduced 500 to 650 V-J features to roughly 13, which were used in a naive Bayes classifier (R e1071). Sample size was not statistically predetermined, and investigators were not blinded to group allocation. TCR Vbeta CDR3 sequencing of 120 to 150 peripheral blood samples (over 40 ophthalmopathy, 75 hyperthyroidism and around 17 progressor patients) is reported in the paper.

The V and J segments used are TRBV30 and TRBJ2-1, with the identity of the D gene unclear. The source of this sequence is a man in his late teens or twenties with Graves disease. Donor details come from another sample of the same person, matched by shared clones. Source: peripheral blood mononuclear cells (PBMCs), taken at new diagnosis, from a patient treated with antithyroid drugs. The sequenced DNA is TGTGCCTGGAGTGGCCCCGCGCATGAGCAGTTCTTC. It is translated as CAWSGPAHEQFF.